The 11 T cell receptor beta chains presented below share a single source sample, sequenced in a study of blood T cell repertoires in COVID-19. The method was immunoSEQ multiplex PCR; TCRdb's version includes in-frame clones alone and lacks a portion of them. The data contain about 370,000 clones, more than 70% of them singletons. The specimen sequenced was peripheral blood. The receptors shown here come from a woman younger than 45 with COVID-19, enrolled during active disease.

This rearrangement joins TRBV7-3 to TRBJ2-3; 7 bases align to TRBD2. The CDR3 has 14 amino acids. V shed 5 bases, J shed 1 base, and the junction held 3 bases outside the gene matches. Germline assignment: CDR1 SGHTA and CDR2 FQGTGA. The CDR3 coding sequence is TGTGCCAGCAGCCCGAGCGGGGGCACAGATACGCAGTATTTT. Translating it yields CASSPSGGTDTQYF.

The rearrangement links TRBV19 to TRBJ1-1, with D possibly TRBD1 on 5 matching bases. V was shortened by 4 bases and J by 4 bases, with 16 bases between the two germline ends. Germline CDR1 LNHDA, CDR2 SQIVND (reference sequence). This CDR3 is built from 15 residues. The CDR3 here is CASSKKRQGVTEAFF. CDR3 sequence (DNA): TGTGCCAGTAGTAAAAAAAGGCAGGGTGTCACTGAAGCTTTCTTT.

The chain joins TRBV10-2 to TRBJ2-7, with TRBD1 matching over 7 bases. The CDR3 spans 12 residues. Germline-derived CDR1 and CDR2 are WSHSY and SAAADI. Trimming cost V 5 bases and J 5 bases; bases outside gene matches: 3. The DNA for the CDR3 is TGCGCCAGCAGTCGACAGGGCGACGAGCAGTACTTC. Translated, it gives CASSRQGDEQYF.

The chain joins TRBV15 to TRBJ2-1, with D unclear. V was shortened by 0 bases and J by 6 bases, with 12 bases between the two germline ends. The germline CDR1 and CDR2 sequences are LNHNV and YYDKDF (reference sequence). This CDR3 has 15 residues. The CDR3 is CATSRELTIGNEQFF. In DNA, the CDR3 is TGTGCCACCAGCAGAGAACTCACCATCGGCAATGAGCAGTTCTTC.

CDR3 nucleotides: TGTGCCAGCACCCCGGGGAGGAGCGGGAGATCAGGCGAGCAGTTCTTC. Its translation is CASTPGRSGRSGEQFF. The genes are TRBV28 and TRBJ2-1; 8 bases line up with TRBD2. CDR3 length equals 16 residues. With 7 bases clipped from V and 10 bases from J, the junction kept 18 bases outside the gene matches. Germline V lookup: CDR1 MDHEN, CDR2 SYDVKM.

This chain links TRBV25-1 with TRBJ2-7; 10 bases fit TRBD2. The CDR3 is 16 amino acids. Germline V gene sequence: CDR1 MGHDK, CDR2 SYGVNS. J lost 2 bases, V lost 3 bases, and 7 bases had no gene match. CDR3 nucleotides: TGTGCCAGCAGTGAGAGCTCTAGCGGGAGTCCCTACGAGCAGTACTTC. Amino acid sequence: CASSESSSGSPYEQYF.

The rearrangement joins TRBV28 to TRBJ1-2, with no clear D. The CDR3 has 10 amino acids. Germline V lookup: CDR1 MDHEN, CDR2 SYDVKM. In nucleotides, the CDR3 is TGTAAGGAGCTAAACTATGGCTACACCTTC. Amino acid sequence: CKELNYGYTF.

This clone is a singleton in its sample. This chain connects TRBV6-5 to TRBJ2-7, with 9 positions matching TRBD2. V was clipped by 6 bases and J by 3 bases; unmatched bases: 6. Germline lookup yields CDR1 MNHEY and CDR2 SVGAGI. CDR3 length equals 14 residues. This chain's CDR3 is CASRAGTSFYEQYF. The CDR3 DNA sequence: TGTGCCAGCAGAGCCGGGACTAGCTTCTACGAGCAGTACTTC.

This clone was counted once. V gene TRBV4-1 combines with J gene TRBJ2-7; 7 nucleotides match TRBD2. The CDR3 is 15 residues long. Trimming at V came to 1 base and at J to 3 bases, leaving 6 bases not matched to a gene. The germline V gene has CDR1 MGHRA and CDR2 YSYEKL. The CDR3 DNA reads as TGCGCCAGCAGCCAAGGGGCGGGAGTCATCTACGAGCAGTACTTC. This gives the protein CASSQGAGVIYEQYF.

V and J are TRBV27 and TRBJ2-1; 8 bases align to TRBD2. CDR3 length: 16 amino acids. CDR1 is MNHEY, CDR2 SMNVEV, per germline (reference sequence). J lost 0 bases, V lost 7 bases, and 8 bases had no gene match. CDR3 sequence reads: CASMSGRASSYNEQFF. The CDR3 nucleotides are TGTGCCAGCATGAGCGGGAGAGCCTCCTCCTACAATGAGCAGTTCTTC.

The chain joins TRBV7-9 to TRBJ1-2; TRBD1 aligns across 7 bases. V shed 2 bases, J shed 4 bases, and the junction held 10 bases outside the gene matches. CDR1 is SEHNR and CDR2 is FQNEAQ in the germline V gene (reference sequence). The CDR3 runs to 16 residues. In DNA, the CDR3 is TGTGCCAGCAGCTTAATGCTCGCCCGGGACAGCTATGGCTACACCTTC. Translating gives CASSLMLARDSYGYTF.